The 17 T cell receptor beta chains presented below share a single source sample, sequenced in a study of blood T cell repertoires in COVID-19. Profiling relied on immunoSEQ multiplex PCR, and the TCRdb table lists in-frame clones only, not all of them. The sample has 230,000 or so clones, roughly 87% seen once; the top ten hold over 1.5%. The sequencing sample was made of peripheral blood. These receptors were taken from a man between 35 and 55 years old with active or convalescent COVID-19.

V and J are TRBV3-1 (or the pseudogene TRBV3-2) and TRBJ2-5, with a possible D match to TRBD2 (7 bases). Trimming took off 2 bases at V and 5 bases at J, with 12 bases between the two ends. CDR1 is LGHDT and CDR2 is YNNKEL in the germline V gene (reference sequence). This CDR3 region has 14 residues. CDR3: CASSQRGARETQYF. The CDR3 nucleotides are TGTGCCAGCAGCCAACGGGGGGCTCGGGAGACCCAGTACTTC.

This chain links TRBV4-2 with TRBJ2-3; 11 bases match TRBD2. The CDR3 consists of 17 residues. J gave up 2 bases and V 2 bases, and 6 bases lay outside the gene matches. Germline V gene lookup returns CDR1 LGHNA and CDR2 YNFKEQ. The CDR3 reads CASSQILAGDLTDTQYF. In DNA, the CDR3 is TGTGCCAGCAGCCAAATACTAGCGGGGGACCTCACAGATACGCAGTATTTT.

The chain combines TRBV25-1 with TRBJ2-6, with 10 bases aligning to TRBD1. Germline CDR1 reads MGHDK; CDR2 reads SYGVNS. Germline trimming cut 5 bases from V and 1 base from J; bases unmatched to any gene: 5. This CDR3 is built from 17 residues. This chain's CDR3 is CASSWGQGRSGANVLTF. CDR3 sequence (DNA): TGTGCCAGCAGTTGGGGACAGGGGAGGTCTGGGGCCAACGTCCTGACTTTC.

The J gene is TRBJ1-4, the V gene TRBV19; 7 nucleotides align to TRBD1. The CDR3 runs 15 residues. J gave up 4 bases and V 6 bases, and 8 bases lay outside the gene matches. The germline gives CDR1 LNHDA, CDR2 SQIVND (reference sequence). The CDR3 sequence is CASSRQGQINEKLFF. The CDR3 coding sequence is TGTGCCAGTAGCCGACAGGGACAGATTAATGAAAAACTGTTTTTT.

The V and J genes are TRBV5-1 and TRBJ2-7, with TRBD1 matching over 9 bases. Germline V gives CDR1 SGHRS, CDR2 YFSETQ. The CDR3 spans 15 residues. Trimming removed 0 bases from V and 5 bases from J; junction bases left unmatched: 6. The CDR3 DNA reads TGCGCCAGCAGCTTGGCAGGACAGGGGAGAAACGAGCAGTACTTC. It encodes CASSLAGQGRNEQYF. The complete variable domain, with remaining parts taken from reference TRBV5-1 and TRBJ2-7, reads KAGVTQTPRYLIKTRGQQVTLSCSPISGHRSVSWYQQTPGQGLQFLFEYFSETQRNKGNFPGRFSGRQFSNSRSEMNVSTLELGDSALYLCASSLAGQGRNEQYFGPGTRLTVT.

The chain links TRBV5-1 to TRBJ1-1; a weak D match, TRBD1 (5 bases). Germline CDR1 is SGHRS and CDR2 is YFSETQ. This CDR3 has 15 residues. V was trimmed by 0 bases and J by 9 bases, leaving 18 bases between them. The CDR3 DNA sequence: TGCGCCAGCAGCTTGGACGACCCCGGGGGAGGAAAAGCTTTCTTT. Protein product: CASSLDDPGGGKAFF.

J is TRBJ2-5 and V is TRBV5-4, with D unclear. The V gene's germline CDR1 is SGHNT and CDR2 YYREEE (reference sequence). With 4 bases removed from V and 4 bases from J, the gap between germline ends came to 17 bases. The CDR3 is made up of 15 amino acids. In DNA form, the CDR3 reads TGTGCCAGCAGCCTGACTCAAGATCGCGTAGAGACCCAGTACTTC. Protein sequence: CASSLTQDRVETQYF.

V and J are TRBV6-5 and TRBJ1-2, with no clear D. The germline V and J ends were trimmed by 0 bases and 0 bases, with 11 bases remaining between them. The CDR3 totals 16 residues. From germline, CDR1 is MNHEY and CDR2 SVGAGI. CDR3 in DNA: TGTGCCAGCAGTTACTCATCCGCGTCCACTAACTATGGCTACACCTTC. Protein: CASSYSSASTNYGYTF.

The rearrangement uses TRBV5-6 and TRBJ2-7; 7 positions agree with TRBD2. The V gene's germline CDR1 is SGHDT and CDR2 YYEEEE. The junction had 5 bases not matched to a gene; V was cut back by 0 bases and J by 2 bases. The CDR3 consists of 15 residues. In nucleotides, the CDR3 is TGTGCCAGCAGCTTGGGACGCGGGGGACCCTACGAGCAGTACTTC. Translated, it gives CASSLGRGGPYEQYF.

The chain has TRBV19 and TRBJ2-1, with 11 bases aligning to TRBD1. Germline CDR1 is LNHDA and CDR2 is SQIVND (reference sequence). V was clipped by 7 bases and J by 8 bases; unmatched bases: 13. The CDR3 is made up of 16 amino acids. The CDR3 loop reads CASNSPGDRGVYEQFF. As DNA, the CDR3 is TGTGCCAGTAACTCCCCGGGGGACAGGGGGGTCTATGAGCAGTTCTTC.

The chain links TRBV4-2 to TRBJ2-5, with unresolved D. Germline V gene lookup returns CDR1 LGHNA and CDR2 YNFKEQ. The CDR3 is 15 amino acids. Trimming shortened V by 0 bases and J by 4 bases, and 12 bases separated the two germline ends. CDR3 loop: CASSQEARSAETQYF. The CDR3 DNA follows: TGTGCCAGCAGCCAAGAAGCGAGATCCGCAGAGACCCAGTACTTC.

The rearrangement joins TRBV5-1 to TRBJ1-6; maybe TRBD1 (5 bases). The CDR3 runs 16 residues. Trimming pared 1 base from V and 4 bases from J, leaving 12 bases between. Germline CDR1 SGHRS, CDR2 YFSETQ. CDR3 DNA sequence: TGCGCCAGCAGCTTGAATTTCGGACAATATAATTCACCCCTCCACTTT. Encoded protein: CASSLNFGQYNSPLHF. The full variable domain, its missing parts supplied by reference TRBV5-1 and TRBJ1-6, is KAGVTQTPRYLIKTRGQQVTLSCSPISGHRSVSWYQQTPGQGLQFLFEYFSETQRNKGNFPGRFSGRQFSNSRSEMNVSTLELGDSALYLCASSLNFGQYNSPLHFGNGTRLTVT.

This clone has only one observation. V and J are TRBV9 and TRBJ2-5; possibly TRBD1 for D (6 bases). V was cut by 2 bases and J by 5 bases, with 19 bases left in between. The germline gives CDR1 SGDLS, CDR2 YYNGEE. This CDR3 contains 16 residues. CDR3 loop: CASSVERNRAVETQYF. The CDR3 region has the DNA TGTGCCAGCAGCGTGGAACGTAACAGGGCGGTGGAGACCCAGTACTTC.

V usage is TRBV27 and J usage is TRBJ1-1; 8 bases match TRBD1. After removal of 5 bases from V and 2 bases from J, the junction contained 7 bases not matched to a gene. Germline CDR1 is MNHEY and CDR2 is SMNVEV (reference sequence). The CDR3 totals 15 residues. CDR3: CASSLEGQGNTEAFF. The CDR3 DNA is TGTGCCAGCAGTCTAGAAGGACAGGGAAACACTGAAGCTTTCTTT.

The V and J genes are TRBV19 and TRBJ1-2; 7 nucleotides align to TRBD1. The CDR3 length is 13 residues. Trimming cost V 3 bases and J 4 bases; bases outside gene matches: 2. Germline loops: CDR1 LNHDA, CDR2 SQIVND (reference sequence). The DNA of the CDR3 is TGTGCCAGTAGTATGGACAGGCTCTATGGCTACACCTTC. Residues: CASSMDRLYGYTF.

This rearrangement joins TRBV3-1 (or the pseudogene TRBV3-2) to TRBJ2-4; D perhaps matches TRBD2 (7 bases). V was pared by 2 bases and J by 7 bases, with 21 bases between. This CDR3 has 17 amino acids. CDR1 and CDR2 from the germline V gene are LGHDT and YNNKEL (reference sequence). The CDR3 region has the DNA TGTGCCAGCAGCCAATCGGGGGGCGTTGGAGCACGCAACATTCAGTACTTC. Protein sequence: CASSQSGGVGARNIQYF.

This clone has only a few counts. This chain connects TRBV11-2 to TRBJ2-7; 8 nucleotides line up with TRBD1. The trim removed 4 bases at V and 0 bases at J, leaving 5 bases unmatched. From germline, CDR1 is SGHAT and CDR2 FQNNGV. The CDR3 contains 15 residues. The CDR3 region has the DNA TGTGCCAGCAGCTGGACCGGGACAGGCTCCTACGAGCAGTACTTC. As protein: CASSWTGTGSYEQYF. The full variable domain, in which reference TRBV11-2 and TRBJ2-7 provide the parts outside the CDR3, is EAGVAQSPRYKIIEKRQSVAFWCNPISGHATLYWYQQILGQGPKLLIQFQNNGVVDDSQLPKDRFSAERLKGVDSTLKIQPAKLEDSAVYLCASSWTGTGSYEQYFGPGTRLTVT.